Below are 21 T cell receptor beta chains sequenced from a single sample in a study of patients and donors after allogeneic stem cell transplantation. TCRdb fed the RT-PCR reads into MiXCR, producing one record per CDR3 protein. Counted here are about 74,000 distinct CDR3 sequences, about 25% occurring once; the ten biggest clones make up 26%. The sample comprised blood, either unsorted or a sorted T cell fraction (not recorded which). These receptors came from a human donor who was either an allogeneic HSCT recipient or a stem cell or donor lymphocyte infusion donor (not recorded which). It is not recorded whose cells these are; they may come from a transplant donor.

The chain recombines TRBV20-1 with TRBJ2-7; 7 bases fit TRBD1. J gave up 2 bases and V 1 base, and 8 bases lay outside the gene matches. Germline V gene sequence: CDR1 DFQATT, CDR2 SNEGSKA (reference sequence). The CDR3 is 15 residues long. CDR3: CSARAGTAIAYEQYF. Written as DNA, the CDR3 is TGCAGTGCTAGAGCAGGGACAGCAATAGCCTACGAGCAGTACTTC.

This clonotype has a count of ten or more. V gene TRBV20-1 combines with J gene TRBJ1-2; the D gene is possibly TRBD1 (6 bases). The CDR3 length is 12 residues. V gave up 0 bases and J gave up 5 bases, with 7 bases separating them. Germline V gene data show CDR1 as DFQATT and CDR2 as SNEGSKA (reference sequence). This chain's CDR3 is CSARDTGYGYTF. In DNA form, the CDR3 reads TGCAGTGCTAGAGACACAGGGTATGGCTACACCTTC.

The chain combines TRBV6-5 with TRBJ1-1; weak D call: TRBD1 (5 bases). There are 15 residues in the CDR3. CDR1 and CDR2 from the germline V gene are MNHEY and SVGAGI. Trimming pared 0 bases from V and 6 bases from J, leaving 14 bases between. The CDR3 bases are TGTGCCAGCAGTTACTCGAGGCGGGGGTCCCCTGAAGCTTTCTTT. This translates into CASSYSRRGSPEAFF.

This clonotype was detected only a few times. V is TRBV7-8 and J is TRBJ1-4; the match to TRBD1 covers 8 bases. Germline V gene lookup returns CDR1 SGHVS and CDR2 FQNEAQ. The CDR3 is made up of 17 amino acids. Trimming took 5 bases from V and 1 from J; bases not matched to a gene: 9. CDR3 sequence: CASSLRQGRLTNEKLFF. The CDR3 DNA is TGTGCCAGCAGCCTCAGACAGGGGAGGTTAACTAATGAAAAACTGTTTTTT. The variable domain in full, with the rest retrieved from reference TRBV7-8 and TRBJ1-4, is GAGVSQSPRYKVAKRGQDVALRCDPISGHVSLFWYQQALGQGPEFLTYFQNEAQLDKSGLPSDRFFAERPEGSVSTLKIQRTQQEDSAVYLCASSLRQGRLTNEKLFFGSGTQLSVL.

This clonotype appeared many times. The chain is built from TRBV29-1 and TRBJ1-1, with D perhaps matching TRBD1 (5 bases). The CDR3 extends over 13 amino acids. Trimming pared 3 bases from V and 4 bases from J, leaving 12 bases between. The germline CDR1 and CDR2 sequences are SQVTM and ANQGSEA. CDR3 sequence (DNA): TGCAGCGTTGAGGTCATGAGGGGCACTGAAGCTTTCTTT. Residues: CSVEVMRGTEAFF.

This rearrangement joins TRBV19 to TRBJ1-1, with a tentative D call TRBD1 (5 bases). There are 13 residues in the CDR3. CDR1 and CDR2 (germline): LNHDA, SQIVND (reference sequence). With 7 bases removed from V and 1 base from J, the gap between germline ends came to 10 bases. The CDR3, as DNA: TGTGCCAGTAATTTCAGGGAGAACACTGAAGCTTTCTTT. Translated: CASNFRENTEAFF. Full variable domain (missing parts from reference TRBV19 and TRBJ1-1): DGGITQSPKYLFRKEGQNVTLSCEQNLNHDAMYWYRQDPGQGLRLIYYSQIVNDFQKGDIAEGYSVSREKKESFPLTVTSAQKNPTAFYLCASNFRENTEAFFGQGTRLTVV.

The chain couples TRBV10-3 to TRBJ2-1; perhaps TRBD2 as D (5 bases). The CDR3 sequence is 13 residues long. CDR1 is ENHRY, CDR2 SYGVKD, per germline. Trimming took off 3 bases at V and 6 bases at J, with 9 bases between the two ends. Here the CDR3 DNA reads TGTGCCATCAGTGACGGGATCAGCAATGAGCAGTTCTTC. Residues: CAISDGISNEQFF.

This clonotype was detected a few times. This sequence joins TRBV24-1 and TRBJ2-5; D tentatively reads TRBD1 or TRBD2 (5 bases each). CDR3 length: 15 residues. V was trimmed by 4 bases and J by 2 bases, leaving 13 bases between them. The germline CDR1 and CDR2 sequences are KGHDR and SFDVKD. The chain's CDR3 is CATSDHGAGQETQYF. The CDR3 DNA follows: TGTGCCACCAGTGACCACGGGGCAGGGCAAGAGACCCAGTACTTC.

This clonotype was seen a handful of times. CDR3 protein: CATTKRGGDEQFF. CDR3 sequence (DNA): TGTGCCACCACTAAGCGGGGGGGCGATGAGCAGTTCTTC. The rearrangement uses TRBV12-3 or TRBV12-4 and TRBJ2-1; TRBD2 matches at 10 bases. The trim removed 10 bases at V and 8 bases at J, leaving 8 bases unmatched. This CDR3 spans 13 amino acids.

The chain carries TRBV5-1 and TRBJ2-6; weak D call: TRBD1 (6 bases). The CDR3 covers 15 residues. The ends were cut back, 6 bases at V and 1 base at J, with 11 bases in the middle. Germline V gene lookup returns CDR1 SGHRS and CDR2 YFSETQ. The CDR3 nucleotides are TGCGCCAGCACCGAGGGGGTGTCTGGGGCCAACGTCCTGACTTTC. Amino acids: CASTEGVSGANVLTF. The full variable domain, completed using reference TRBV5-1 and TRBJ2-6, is KAGVTQTPRYLIKTRGQQVTLSCSPISGHRSVSWYQQTPGQGLQFLFEYFSETQRNKGNFPGRFSGRQFSNSRSEMNVSTLELGDSALYLCASTEGVSGANVLTFGAGSRLTVL.

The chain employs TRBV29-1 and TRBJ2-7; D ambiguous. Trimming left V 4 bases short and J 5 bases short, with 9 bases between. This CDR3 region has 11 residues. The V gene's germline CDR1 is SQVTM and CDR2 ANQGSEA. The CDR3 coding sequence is TGCAGCGTTGCGTGGATACACGAGCAGTACTTC. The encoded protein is CSVAWIHEQYF.

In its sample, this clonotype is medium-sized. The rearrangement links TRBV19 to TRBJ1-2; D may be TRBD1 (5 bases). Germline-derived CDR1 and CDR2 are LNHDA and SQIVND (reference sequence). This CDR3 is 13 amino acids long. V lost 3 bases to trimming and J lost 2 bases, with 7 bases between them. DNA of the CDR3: TGTGCCAGTAGTATGGGACTAAACTATGGCTACACCTTC. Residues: CASSMGLNYGYTF. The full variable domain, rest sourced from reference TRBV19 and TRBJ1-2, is DGGITQSPKYLFRKEGQNVTLSCEQNLNHDAMYWYRQDPGQGLRLIYYSQIVNDFQKGDIAEGYSVSREKKESFPLTVTSAQKNPTAFYLCASSMGLNYGYTFGSGTRLTVV.

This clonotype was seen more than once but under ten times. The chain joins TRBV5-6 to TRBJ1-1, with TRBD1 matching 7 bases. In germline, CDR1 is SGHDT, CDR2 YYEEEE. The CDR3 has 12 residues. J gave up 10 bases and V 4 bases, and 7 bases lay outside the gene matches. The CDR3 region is CASSRGYRGAFF. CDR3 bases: TGTGCCAGCAGCCGAGGCTACAGGGGAGCTTTCTTT.

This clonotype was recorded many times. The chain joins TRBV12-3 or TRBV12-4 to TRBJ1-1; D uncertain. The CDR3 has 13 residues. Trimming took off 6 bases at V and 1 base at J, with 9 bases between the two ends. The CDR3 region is CASRLTGNTEAFF. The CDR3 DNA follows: TGTGCCAGCAGGCTGACGGGGAACACTGAAGCTTTCTTT.

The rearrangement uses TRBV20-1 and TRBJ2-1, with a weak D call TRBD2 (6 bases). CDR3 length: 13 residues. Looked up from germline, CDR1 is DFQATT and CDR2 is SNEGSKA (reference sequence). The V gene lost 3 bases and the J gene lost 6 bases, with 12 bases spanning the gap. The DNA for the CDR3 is TGCAGTGCTAGCGGGGGAACGGTCAATGAGCAGTTCTTC. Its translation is CSASGGTVNEQFF.

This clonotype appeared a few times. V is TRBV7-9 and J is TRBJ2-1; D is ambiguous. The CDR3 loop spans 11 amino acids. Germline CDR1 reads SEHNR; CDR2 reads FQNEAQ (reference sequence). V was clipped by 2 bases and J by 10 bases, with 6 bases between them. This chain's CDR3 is CASSLNLEQFF. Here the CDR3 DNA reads TGTGCCAGCAGCTTAAATTTGGAGCAGTTCTTC.

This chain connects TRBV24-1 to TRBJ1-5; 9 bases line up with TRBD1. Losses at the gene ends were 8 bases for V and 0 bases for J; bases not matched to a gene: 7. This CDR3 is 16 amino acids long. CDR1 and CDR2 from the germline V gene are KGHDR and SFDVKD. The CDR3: CATTGQGNYSNQPQHF. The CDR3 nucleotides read TGTGCCACCACCGGACAGGGGAACTATAGCAATCAGCCCCAGCATTTT.

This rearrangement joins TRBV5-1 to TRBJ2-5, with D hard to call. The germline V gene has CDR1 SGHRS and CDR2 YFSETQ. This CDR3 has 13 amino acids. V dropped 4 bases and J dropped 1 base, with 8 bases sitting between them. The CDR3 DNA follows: TGCGCCAGCAGCGTCACGGTCCAAGAGACCCAGTACTTC. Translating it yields CASSVTVQETQYF.

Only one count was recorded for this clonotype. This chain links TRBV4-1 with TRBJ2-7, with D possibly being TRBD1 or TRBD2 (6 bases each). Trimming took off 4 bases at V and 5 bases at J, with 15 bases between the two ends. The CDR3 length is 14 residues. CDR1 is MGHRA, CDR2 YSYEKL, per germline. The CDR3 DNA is TGCGCCAGCAGCCCGCGTAGGGGGGCGGACGAGCAGTACTTC. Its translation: CASSPRRGADEQYF.

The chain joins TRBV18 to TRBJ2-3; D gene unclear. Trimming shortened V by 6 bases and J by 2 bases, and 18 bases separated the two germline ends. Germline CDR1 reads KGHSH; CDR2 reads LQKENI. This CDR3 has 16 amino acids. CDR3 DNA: TGTGCCAGCTCCCACCCCGACGGGCCTTACACAGATACGCAGTATTTT. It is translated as CASSHPDGPYTDTQYF.

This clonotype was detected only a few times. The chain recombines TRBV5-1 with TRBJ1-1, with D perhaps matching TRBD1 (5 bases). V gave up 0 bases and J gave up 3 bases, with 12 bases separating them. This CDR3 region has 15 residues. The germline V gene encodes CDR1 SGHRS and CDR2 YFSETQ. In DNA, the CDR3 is TGCGCCAGCAGCTTGGAAGGCGTGGGGCACACTGAAGCTTTCTTT. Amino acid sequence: CASSLEGVGHTEAFF.